The 14 T cell receptor beta chains given below trace back to one sample, sequenced in a study of blood T cells in healthy people across ages. A sample-barcoded 5' primer and a J-beta primer mix were used in a second PCR of about 7 to 12 cycles. TCRdb called the 5' RACE reads again in MiXCR, with one record for every CDR3 protein. The sample carries about 730,000 distinct CDR3 sequences, roughly 47% recorded once. Sequenced sample: blood. The source of these receptors is a woman aged 55-75 years in good health.

This chain uses TRBV7-3 with TRBJ2-1; D is unresolved. V was clipped by 3 bases and J by 6 bases, with 12 bases between them. The CDR3 contains 14 residues. From germline, CDR1 is SGHTA and CDR2 FQGTGA. The CDR3 nucleotides are TGTGCCAGCAGCTTGGACCAATGGATCAATGAGCAGTTCTTC. It yields the protein CASSLDQWINEQFF.

The chain is built from TRBV12-3 or TRBV12-4 and TRBJ2-3; TRBD2 aligns across 10 bases. Trimming removed 5 bases from V and 0 bases from J; junction bases left unmatched: 14. This CDR3 region has 19 residues. The CDR3 DNA reads as TGTGCCAGCAGTCCCCCGGAAGGTAGCGGGGGGTCTAGCACAGATACGCAGTATTTT. It yields the protein CASSPPEGSGGSSTDTQYF.

This clonotype was detected many times. The V call is TRBV27, the J call TRBJ2-3, with TRBD2 matching over 7 bases. The CDR3 runs 14 residues. V was clipped by 6 bases and J by 7 bases; unmatched bases: 10. CDR1 and CDR2 from the germline V gene are MNHEY and SMNVEV (reference sequence). The CDR3 bases are TGTGCCAGCAGACGGACTAGAGAGTCGAATACGCAGTATTTT. This gives the protein CASRRTRESNTQYF.

This sequence joins TRBV21-1 and TRBJ2-3; the D segment call TRBD1 is taken from the table without a DNA check. TRBV21-1 represents a pseudogene. This CDR3 spans 17 amino acids. CDR3 nucleotides: TGTGCCAGCAGCAAAGCGGAAAGGGGTGGATTTCCAGATACGCAGTATTTT. Translated, it gives CASSKAERGGFPDTQYF.

V usage is TRBV28 and J usage is TRBJ2-7, with D uncertain. The CDR3 is 13 amino acids. The germline gives CDR1 MDHEN, CDR2 SYDVKM. V lost 8 bases and J lost 0, with 11 bases in between. CDR3 protein: CASAPGNSYEQYF. The CDR3 region has the DNA TGTGCCAGCGCGCCAGGAAACTCCTACGAGCAGTACTTC.

The chain couples TRBV18 to TRBJ2-5; a weak D match, TRBD2 (6 bases). Deletions cut 3 bases from V and 3 bases from J, with 8 bases between. The CDR3 is 13 amino acids. The V gene's germline CDR1 is KGHSH and CDR2 LQKENI. DNA of the CDR3: TGTGCCAGCTCACCGGGACTCAAAGAGACCCAGTACTTC. Protein: CASSPGLKETQYF.

This clonotype was observed a handful of times. This chain joins TRBV12-3 or TRBV12-4 and TRBJ2-3; D gene ambiguous. The CDR3 totals 12 residues. V lost 7 bases and J 10 bases, leaving 15 bases between the germline ends. The CDR3 DNA reads TGTGCCAGCAACAACGACGGCTTGGCGCAGTATTTT. This translates into CASNNDGLAQYF.

J is TRBJ2-1 and V is TRBV7-9, with 10 nucleotides matching TRBD2. The germline gives CDR1 SEHNR, CDR2 FQNEAQ (reference sequence). Trimming cost V 2 bases and J 7 bases; bases outside gene matches: 8. CDR3 length: 16 residues. Here the CDR3 reads CASSLMARAGGNEQFF. The CDR3 nucleotides read TGTGCCAGCAGCTTAATGGCACGAGCGGGGGGGAATGAGCAGTTCTTC.

V gene TRBV20-1 combines with J gene TRBJ1-4; 9 bases are a match to TRBD1. V gave up 3 bases and J gave up 6 bases; unmatched junction bases: 5. The germline V gene has CDR1 DFQATT and CDR2 SNEGSKA (reference sequence). The CDR3 extends over 14 amino acids. The CDR3 loop is CSARAGTGYEKLFF. The CDR3 DNA reads as TGCAGTGCTAGGGCCGGGACAGGGTATGAAAAACTGTTTTTT.

This clonotype was seen just once. In DNA, the CDR3 is TGTGCCACCAGCGCAGGGGACTATGGCTACACCTTC. Translation: CATSAGDYGYTF. The V and J genes are TRBV15 and TRBJ1-2, with D tentatively TRBD1 (6 bases). There are 12 residues in the CDR3. V lost 5 bases and J lost 3, with 7 bases in between. Per the germline V gene, CDR1 is LNHNV and CDR2 is YYDKDF (reference sequence).

The V gene is TRBV5-1, the J gene TRBJ1-1, with D maybe TRBD1 (5 bases). CDR1 and CDR2 (germline): SGHRS, YFSETQ. This CDR3 is 14 amino acids long. V dropped 0 bases and J dropped 5 bases, with 11 bases sitting between them. The CDR3 loop reads CASSLEAGITEAFF. The DNA of the CDR3 is TGCGCCAGCAGCTTGGAAGCAGGGATAACTGAAGCTTTCTTT.

This chain links TRBV25-1 with TRBJ1-2, with a tentative D call TRBD1 (5 bases). The CDR3 has 14 residues. Germline loops: CDR1 MGHDK, CDR2 SYGVNS. V was shortened by 1 base and J by 4 bases, with 10 bases between the two germline ends. DNA for the CDR3: TGTGCCAGCAGTGAATTCCGGGACGGCTATGGCTACACCTTC. It encodes CASSEFRDGYGYTF.

In DNA, the CDR3 is TGTGCCAGCGAACCATGGCGGGAGGGCCCCTACAATGAGCAGTACTTC. This translates into CASEPWREGPYNEQYF. This rearrangement joins TRBV12-3 or TRBV12-4 to TRBJ2-7; 9 nucleotides align to TRBD2. The V and J ends lost 8 bases and 7 bases, in that order; junction bases with no gene match: 18. The CDR3 runs 16 residues.

This clonotype came up many times. J is TRBJ2-4 and V is TRBV7-9; D is unresolved. V was cut by 1 base and J by 0 bases, with 10 bases left in between. CDR3 length: 16 residues. The germline V gene encodes CDR1 SEHNR and CDR2 FQNEAQ (reference sequence). CDR3 bases: TGTGCCAGCAGCTTAGGTGCCGGTCTAGCCAAAAACATTCAGTACTTC. Amino acid sequence: CASSLGAGLAKNIQYF. Filled out from reference TRBV7-9 and TRBJ2-4, the complete variable domain reads DTGVSQNPRHKITKRGQNVTFRCDPISEHNRLYWYRQTLGQGPEFLTYFQNEAQLEKSRLLSDRFSAERPKGSFSTLEIQRTEQGDSAMYLCASSLGAGLAKNIQYFGAGTRLSVL.